What follows are 11 T cell receptor beta chains derived from one specimen sequenced in a study of T cell changes during pregnancy in multiple sclerosis. Here immunoSEQ multiplex PCR was the method, and the copy in TCRdb shows in-frame clones only, minus some. The sample yields 30,000 or so clones, roughly 89% seen once. The input for sequencing was CD8+ T cells from peripheral blood mononuclear cells, taken in the second trimester of pregnancy. These receptors came from a female donor with multiple sclerosis, enrolled in a pregnancy study.

The rearrangement links TRBV18 to TRBJ2-5; 10 bases match TRBD2. V was clipped by 6 bases and J by 3 bases; unmatched bases: 7. The length of the CDR3 is 15 residues. Germline V CDR1 and CDR2: KGHSH, LQKENI. The CDR3 here is CASSRSGRAEETQYF. The CDR3, as DNA: TGTGCCAGCTCCCGCAGCGGGAGGGCTGAAGAGACCCAGTACTTC.

The genes are TRBV5-4 and TRBJ1-4; D may be TRBD1 (5 bases). V shed 4 bases and J shed 0 bases, with 16 bases lying between them. This CDR3 spans 17 amino acids. The V gene's germline CDR1 is SGHNT and CDR2 YYREEE (reference sequence). CDR3 residues: CASSRRRTGTTNEKLFF. The CDR3 DNA reads as TGTGCCAGCAGCCGTCGTCGAACAGGAACAACTAATGAAAAACTGTTTTTT.

This rearrangement joins TRBV6-6 to TRBJ1-4; D is perhaps TRBD1 (6 bases). The CDR3 consists of 15 residues. Germline V gene lookup returns CDR1 MNHNY and CDR2 SVGAGI (reference sequence). Trimming removed 5 bases from V and 2 bases from J, with 12 bases in between. CDR3 in amino acids: CASSTTGTTNEKLFF. The DNA of the CDR3 is TGTGCCAGCAGTACCACAGGGACCACTAATGAAAAACTGTTTTTT.

The chain's CDR3 is CASSYSTTGGKAFF. CDR3 DNA sequence: TGTGCCAGCAGTTACTCCACCACAGGGGGTAAAGCTTTCTTT. The V gene is TRBV6-5, the J gene TRBJ1-1, with 8 bases identical to TRBD1. CDR1 is MNHEY, CDR2 SVGAGI, per germline. After removal of 0 bases from V and 9 bases from J, the junction contained 6 bases not matched to a gene. The CDR3 is 14 amino acids.

This chain links TRBV5-1 with TRBJ1-1; TRBD1 is a possible D gene (5 bases). Germline-derived CDR1 and CDR2 are SGHRS and YFSETQ. The CDR3 runs to 16 residues. The V end was cut by 0 bases, the J end by 0 bases, with 12 bases between. The CDR3 coding sequence is TGCGCCAGCAGCTTGGTCGGAGGGGCAGTGAACACTGAAGCTTTCTTT. Translated, it gives CASSLVGGAVNTEAFF.

The chain joins TRBV7-9 to TRBJ2-5; D possibly corresponds to TRBD2 (6 bases). Germline V gene data show CDR1 as SEHNR and CDR2 as FQNEAQ (reference sequence). V was shortened by 4 bases and J by 1 base, with 10 bases between the two germline ends. The length of the CDR3 is 14 residues. CDR3 amino acids: CASSSGTGQETQYF. CDR3 nucleotides: TGTGCCAGCAGCTCCGGGACTGGCCAAGAGACCCAGTACTTC.

This clone was counted a single time. CDR3 bases: TGTGCCACCAGCAGTTCGAACAGGGGGCCGGACCGATACGAGCAGTACTTC. Translating gives CATSSSNRGPDRYEQYF. The chain combines TRBV15 with TRBJ2-7; TRBD1 aligns across 9 bases. The V and J ends lost 3 bases and 4 bases, in that order; junction bases with no gene match: 13. This CDR3 is built from 17 residues. Germline V CDR1 and CDR2: LNHNV, YYDKDF (reference sequence).

The chain couples TRBV11-2 to TRBJ2-7; TRBD2 might be the D (5 bases). The CDR3 runs to 14 residues. Germline CDR1 is SGHAT and CDR2 is FQNNGV. The V end was cut by 3 bases, the J end by 0 bases, with 9 bases between. CDR3 region: CASSLSSASYEQYF. CDR3 nucleotide sequence: TGTGCCAGCAGCTTGAGTAGCGCCTCCTACGAGCAGTACTTC.

Concerning this clone: This CDR3 is also generated by other DNA sequences in the sample. The rearrangement joins TRBV27 to TRBJ2-7; 10 bases line up with TRBD1. Germline V gene lookup returns CDR1 MNHEY and CDR2 SMNVEV (reference sequence). This CDR3 has 14 amino acids. Losses at the gene ends were 5 bases for V and 2 bases for J; bases not matched to a gene: 3. The CDR3 coding sequence is TGTGCCAGCAGTCCAGGACAGGGGGCCTACGAGCAGTACTTC. It codes for CASSPGQGAYEQYF.

V gene TRBV7-9 combines with J gene TRBJ2-2, with a possible D match to TRBD1 (6 bases). The CDR3 is 17 amino acids. Germline CDR1 and CDR2: SEHNR and FQNEAQ (reference sequence). Trimming took 5 bases from V and 2 from J, leaving 18 bases between them. The CDR3 loop reads CASSDTAGTLNTGELFF. Written as DNA, the CDR3 is TGTGCCAGCAGCGACACTGCCGGGACATTAAACACCGGGGAGCTGTTTTTT.

The V call is TRBV25-1, the J call TRBJ1-6; no reliable D call. The CDR3 is 11 residues long. Germline values: CDR1 MGHDK, CDR2 SYGVNS. Trimming stripped 8 bases from V and 14 bases from J, with 13 bases between. CDR3 DNA: TGTGCCAGCGGACCGGGGTACGCCCTCCACTTT. Protein product: CASGPGYALHF.